Presented here are 16 T cell receptor beta chains from one specimen sequenced in a study of CD8+ T cells in alopecia areata. It was cDNA, reverse transcribed from extracted RNA, that served as the sequencing template. Sequencing was performed with immunoSEQ multiplex PCR; in TCRdb, only in-frame clones are kept and a portion is missing. Sampling found approximately 110,000 clones, none seen once. The sample was lesional skin. The origin of the receptors is a C3H/HeJ mouse with alopecia areata. This mouse strain has H2-k as its MHC haplotype.

This clone was counted many times. Any gene name here is a mouse gene name. The read ends 4 residues before the CDR3 terminus; that terminus is restored from the germline J gene. The chain is built from TRBV13-3 and TRBJ2-5, with D possibly matching TRBD1 (6 bases). The CDR3 loop spans 16 amino acids. The germline V and J ends were trimmed by 1 base and 0 bases, with 12 bases remaining between them. From germline, CDR1 is NNHDY and CDR2 SYVADS. The sequenced part of the CDR3 DNA is TGTGCCAGCAGTGATCCCTCGGACAGTAACCAAGAC. Translation: CASSDPSDSNQD. The complete CDR3 sequence is CASSDPSDSNQDTQYF.

A remark on this clone: TCRdb's protein and the DNA translation differ at residue 12; the protein here comes from the DNA. Any gene name here is a mouse gene name. The CDR3 goes on 3 residues after the read ends, and that part is filled in from the germline J gene. The chain combines TRBV1 with TRBJ1-6, with 9 bases that match TRBD1. TRBJ1-6 falls under the ORF class, with uncertain function. Unmatched junction bases numbered 6, after V lost 3 bases and J lost 9 bases. The CDR3 runs to 15 residues. Germline-derived CDR1 and CDR2 are NSQYPW and LRSPGD (reference sequence). The CDR3 DNA, read in part, is TGCACCTGCAGTGCTAGACAGGGGGAGACTTCGCCC. Amino acid sequence: CTCSARQGETSP. The CDR3 in its entirety is CTCSARQGETSPLYF.

Concerning this clone itself: These gene names are mouse names. The CDR3 is cut off 4 residues early in the read; its end comes from the germline J gene. The chain joins TRBV13-3 to TRBJ2-7; perhaps TRBD2 as D (6 bases). CDR1 is NNHDY, CDR2 SYVADS, per germline. This CDR3 comprises 13 residues. V gave up 3 bases and J gave up 2 bases, with 9 bases separating them. The part of the CDR3 DNA that was read is TGTGCCAGCAGTGGGACTGCCGCCTAT. Residues: CASSGTAAY. The complete CDR3 reads CASSGTAAYEQYF.

Concerning this clone itself: Gene names follow the mouse nomenclature. The CDR3 goes on 4 residues after the read ends, and that part is filled in from the germline J gene. This chain connects TRBV13-1 to TRBJ2-3; D not certain. CDR3 length: 16 residues. In germline, CDR1 is NSHNY, CDR2 SYGAGN. V shed 0 bases and J shed 0 bases, with 11 bases lying between them. CDR3 amino acids: CASSDAKGSSAETLYF. Partial CDR3 DNA: TGTGCCAGCAGTGATGCAAAAGGGTCTAGTGCAGAA.

As regards this clone: Each gene name is a mouse one. The DNA ends 4 residues before the CDR3 does, and the rest of the CDR3 is filled in from the germline J gene. The chain employs TRBV1 and TRBJ2-7; 9 bases agree with TRBD1. Germline V lookup: CDR1 NSQYPW, CDR2 LRSPGD (reference sequence). There are 14 residues in the CDR3. CDR3 loop: CTCSGTGAKYEQYF. The CDR3 DNA, read in part, is TGCACCTGCAGTGGGACAGGGGCAAAATAT. The full variable domain, completed using reference TRBV1 and TRBJ2-7, is VTLLEQNPRWRLVPRGQAVNLRCILKNSQYPWMSWYQQDLQKQLQWLFTLRSPGDKEVKSLPGADYLATRVTDTELRLQVANMSQGRTLYCTCSGTGAKYEQYFGPGTRLTVL.

A few counts support this clone. At one boundary the junction diverges from the germline segment, which might be a read error. The listed genes are named as in mouse. The CDR3 end lies 4 residues beyond the end of the read and is filled in from the germline J gene. This sequence joins TRBV1 and TRBJ1-4; D might be TRBD1 (5 bases). Per the germline V gene, CDR1 is NSQYPW and CDR2 is LRSPGD (reference sequence). CDR3 length: 15 residues. The DNA read from the CDR3 is TGCACCTGCAGTGCCCAGGGCGCTTCCAGCGAA. As protein: CTCSAQGASSE. The whole CDR3 is CTCSAQGASSERLFF.

On this clone itself: Mouse germline and gene names are used. The CDR3 end lies 4 residues beyond the end of the read and is filled in from the germline J gene. V gene TRBV13-3 combines with J gene TRBJ2-4; a weak D match, TRBD2 (6 bases). The length of the CDR3 is 15 residues. Deletions cut 3 bases from V and 0 bases from J, with 11 bases between. Germline V gene data show CDR1 as NNHDY and CDR2 as SYVADS. CDR3 bases read: TGTGCCAGCAGTGCCTGGGGCCCTAGTCAAAAC. Encoded protein: CASSAWGPSQN. The entire CDR3 protein reads CASSAWGPSQNTLYF.

This clone was seen more than once but under ten times. Germline and genes here are mouse. The read comes to an end 4 residues before the CDR3 does, leaving the germline J gene to fill in the end. J is TRBJ2-1 and V is TRBV14; TRBD1 might be the D (6 bases). The V gene's germline CDR1 is SGHDT and CDR2 FRDEAV. Trimming pared 5 bases from V and 4 bases from J, leaving 13 bases between. The CDR3 covers 14 residues. The covered CDR3 bases are TGTGCCAGCAGCCCACCGGGACAATATGCT. Residues: CASSPPGQYA. The CDR3 as a whole reads CASSPPGQYAEQFF.

Notes on this clone: Any gene name here is a mouse gene name. The observed sequence ends 4 residues before the CDR3 terminus, with the missing tail filled in from the germline J gene. This chain joins TRBV19 and TRBJ2-7; 9 nucleotides align to TRBD2. The CDR3 spans 13 residues. Germline values: CDR1 FNHDT, CDR2 SITEND (reference sequence). The chain's CDR3 is CASSIGGADEQYF. CDR3 DNA, as far as it was read: TGTGCCAGCAGTATTGGGGGGGCAGAT.

This clone was counted a few times. Genes and germline come from the mouse. The read terminates 4 residues ahead of where the CDR3 ends, so the germline J gene completes it. The same CDR3 also results from other DNA sequences found in this sample. J is TRBJ2-1 and V is TRBV13-3, with TRBD1 matching over 7 bases. The germline V gene has CDR1 NNHDY and CDR2 SYVADS. The trim removed 4 bases at V and 3 bases at J, leaving 4 bases unmatched. The CDR3 is 14 amino acids. Here the CDR3 reads CASSSGGRYAEQFF. The DNA read from the CDR3 is TGTGCCAGCAGTTCAGGGGGACGCTATGCT.

This clone was seen at least ten times. Gene names refer to mouse genes. The read stops 4 residues short of the end of the CDR3; the missing end is completed from the germline J gene. The chain is built from TRBV13-2 and TRBJ2-7, with 11 positions matching TRBD2. The germline V gene encodes CDR1 NNHNN and CDR2 SYGAGS (reference sequence). This CDR3 is built from 13 residues. CDR3 DNA (partial): TGTGCCAGCGGTGGGACTGGGGGGTAT. This gives the protein CASGGTGGY. The entire CDR3 reads CASGGTGGYEQYF.

In the case of this clone: Germline and genes: mouse. The CDR3 is cut off 4 residues early in the read; its end comes from the germline J gene. The chain couples TRBV19 to TRBJ2-5; 7 bases match TRBD2. The length of the CDR3 is 14 residues. The V gene's germline CDR1 is FNHDT and CDR2 SITEND (reference sequence). The sequenced CDR3 bases are TGTGCCAGCAGTTCCCCGGGGGGGGAAGAC. This codes for CASSSPGGED. The full-length CDR3 reads as CASSSPGGEDTQYF.

With respect to this clone: Mouse gene names apply. Coverage ceases 4 residues before the CDR3 finishes, and the germline J gene fills in the end. The gene calls are TRBV1 and TRBJ1-4, with 11 bases matching TRBD1. Germline-derived CDR1 and CDR2 are NSQYPW and LRSPGD (reference sequence). The ends lost 0 bases at V and 3 bases at J; junction bases unmatched: 3. There are 17 residues in the CDR3. Partial CDR3 DNA: TGCACCTGCAGTGCAGAGGACAGGGGGCTGGCCAACGAA. Translation gives CTCSAEDRGLANE. The complete CDR3 sequence is CTCSAEDRGLANERLFF.

A word on this clone: TCRdb's protein and the DNA translation differ at residue 12; the protein here comes from the DNA. Mouse gene names apply. The read terminates 3 residues before the CDR3 end, so the remaining end is supplied by the germline J gene. This chain connects TRBV1 to TRBJ1-3; 10 bases are a match to TRBD1. Germline V gene lookup returns CDR1 NSQYPW and CDR2 LRSPGD (reference sequence). This CDR3 is 15 amino acids long. V shed 3 bases and J 4 bases; nucleotides not matched to a gene: 3. Incomplete CDR3 DNA: TGCACCTGCAGTGCCTCGGGACAGGGGGGAAATACG. This codes for CTCSASGQGGNT. The whole CDR3 protein is CTCSASGQGGNTLYF.

This clone came up a few times. The gene names given are mouse names. Sequencing ends 4 residues short of the CDR3 end; the germline J gene provides the rest. J is TRBJ2-7 and V is TRBV13-1, with D uncertain. Germline CDR1 reads NSHNY; CDR2 reads SYGAGN. The CDR3 covers 13 residues. The sequenced CDR3 bases are TGTGCCAGCAGTGATGACAGAAATTAT. Protein sequence: CASSDDRNY. The entire CDR3 protein is CASSDDRNYEQYF.

This clone turned up a few times. The gene symbols are mouse symbols. The read ends 4 residues shy of where the CDR3 ends; the end is completed using the germline J gene. The chain couples TRBV1 to TRBJ2-7, with 9 bases identical to TRBD2. J gave up 1 base and V 2 bases, and 3 bases lay outside the gene matches. The V gene's germline CDR1 is NSQYPW and CDR2 LRSPGD (reference sequence). CDR3 length equals 15 residues. CDR3 amino acids: CTCSAMGTGSYEQYF. Incomplete CDR3 DNA: TGCACCTGCAGTGCAATGGGGACTGGGTCCTAT.